This TCR beta chain was retrieved from a study of blood T cell repertoires in COVID-19. Study as a whole: COVID-19 samples, acute and convalescent, were from the United States, Italy and Spain. T cells, B-cell-depleted T cells, or PBMCs supplied cDNA or gDNA.

The CDR3 spans 16 residues. Trimming shortened V by 4 bases and J by 8 bases, and 23 bases separated the two germline ends. CDR1 MNHEY and CDR2 SMNVEV come from the germline V gene (reference sequence). Under the authors' procedure: Counts of nucleated cells, estimated from reference gene primer amplification, were obtained. Data came from immunoSEQ multiplex PCR; TCRdb stores just in-frame clones and leaves some out. V, J and clone size were drawn from that table, and D and trimming were deduced from the DNA. The table shows tens of thousands of clones, with roughly four fifths occurring only once. The rearrangement uses TRBV27 and TRBJ1-2, with D maybe TRBD1 (6 bases). The material sequenced was peripheral blood. This receptor was taken from an elderly woman with acute or convalescent COVID-19. This chain's CDR3 is CASSSLLRDKSKGYTF. For the CDR3, the DNA is TGTGCCAGCAGTTCCCTCCTCCGGGACAAGTCGAAGGGCTACACCTTC.